This T cell receptor (beta chain) emerged from a study of blood T cell repertoires in COVID-19. Study information: COVID-19 samples, acute and convalescent, were from the United States, Italy and Spain.

This CDR3 has 16 amino acids. J was trimmed by 2 bases and V by 5 bases; bases with no gene match: 8. Germline CDR1 and CDR2: SGHRS and YFSETQ. The protocol was immunoSEQ multiplex PCR, while the TCRdb copy is restricted to in-frame clones and leaves out a portion. Of 200,000 to 250,000 clones in the sample, about 88% were seen once. This clonotype was obtained from a man aged 70-80 years with acute or convalescent COVID-19. The chain combines TRBV5-1 with TRBJ2-7; 12 nucleotides line up with TRBD2. Sequenced sample: peripheral blood. CDR3 in amino acids: CASRGGLAGSPYEQYF. The CDR3 DNA reads as TGCGCCAGCAGGGGCGGACTAGCGGGAAGCCCCTACGAGCAGTACTTC.